Listed here are 31 T cell receptor beta chains from one sample, sequenced in a study of identical twins. TCRdb analysed the 5' RACE reads with MiXCR anew, one entry per CDR3 protein. The table shows 690,000 or so distinct CDR3 sequences, with 8.6% occurring only once. This sample was also put to use in a study of yellow fever vaccine responses in identical twins.

Material: PBMCs. The receptors derive from a woman under 30 in good health.

V and J are TRBV9 and TRBJ2-6; 11 bases map to TRBD1. There are 16 residues in the CDR3. Germline V gives CDR1 SGDLS, CDR2 YYNGEE. V lost 3 bases, J lost 3 bases, and 2 bases stayed unmatched. CDR3 sequence reads: CASSADRGLGANVLTF. The CDR3, as DNA: TGTGCCAGCAGCGCGGACAGGGGGCTTGGGGCCAACGTCCTGACTTTC. The variable domain in full, completed from reference TRBV9 and TRBJ2-6, reads DSGVTQTPKHLITATGQRVTLRCSPRSGDLSVYWYQQSLDQGLQFLIQYYNGEERAKGNILERFSAQQFPDLHSELNLSSLELGDSALYFCASSADRGLGANVLTFGAGSRLTVL.

The V gene is TRBV20-1, the J gene TRBJ2-7, with 8 positions matching TRBD1. Germline CDR1 and CDR2: DFQATT and SNEGSKA (reference sequence). V lost 5 bases and J lost 7; bases outside the gene matches: 10. This CDR3 region has 13 residues. The CDR3 DNA reads TGCAGTGCTTCCGGACAGGGTTTATTGGAGCAGTACTTC. Translation: CSASGQGLLEQYF.

This clonotype was counted at least ten times. The rearrangement links TRBV7-9 to TRBJ2-7, with 11 bases that match TRBD1. The ends lost 6 bases at V and 4 bases at J; junction bases unmatched: 11. This CDR3 has 16 amino acids. Germline V gives CDR1 SEHNR, CDR2 FQNEAQ (reference sequence). The CDR3 nucleotides are TGTGCCAGCAGGCCGGCAAGGGGACAGGGGGAGTACGAGCAGTACTTC. It is translated as CASRPARGQGEYEQYF.

This clonotype turned up a few times. This CDR3 reads CASSLLGITQYF. DNA for the CDR3: TGTGCCAGCAGCTTACTGGGGATCACGCAGTATTTT. The rearrangement uses TRBV7-2 and TRBJ2-3; no definite D call. CDR3 size: 12 residues. Trimming removed 2 bases from V and 9 bases from J, with 9 bases in between. Germline V CDR1 and CDR2: SGHTA, FQGNSA.

This clonotype came up a few times. This rearrangement joins TRBV4-2 to TRBJ2-1, with D possibly called TRBD1 or TRBD2 (5 bases each). Germline loops: CDR1 LGHNA, CDR2 YNFKEQ. This CDR3 has 13 residues. The V end lost 1 base, the J end lost 9 bases, and 10 bases lay between the germline ends. CDR3 sequence reads: CASSQVRETEQFF. CDR3 bases: TGTGCCAGCAGCCAAGTCAGGGAGACTGAGCAGTTCTTC.

This clonotype appeared a few times. The rearrangement uses TRBV11-2 and TRBJ2-2; 9 bases align to TRBD1. The CDR3 length is 17 residues. Germline CDR1 and CDR2: SGHAT and FQNNGV. V lost 5 bases, J lost 7 bases, and 14 bases stayed unmatched. CDR3 sequence: CASSTVKDRGNGGELFF. The CDR3 nucleotides are TGTGCCAGCAGCACAGTAAAGGACAGGGGAAATGGCGGGGAGCTGTTTTTT.

The chain joins TRBV4-1 to TRBJ2-1, with 10 bases matching TRBD2. CDR1 is MGHRA, CDR2 YSYEKL, per germline. The CDR3 runs to 15 residues. After removal of 2 bases from V and 2 bases from J, the junction contained 0 bases not matched to a gene. CDR3 amino acids: CASSQLAGAYNEQFF. CDR3 DNA sequence: TGCGCCAGCAGCCAACTAGCGGGGGCCTACAATGAGCAGTTCTTC.

This clonotype was recorded a few times. The rearrangement uses TRBV6-5 and TRBJ2-6, with a possible D match to TRBD1 (6 bases). In germline, CDR1 is MNHEY, CDR2 SVGAGI. This CDR3 has 16 residues. Trimming left V 4 bases short and J 4 bases short, with 14 bases between. CDR3 region: CASSFRQVLGANVLTF. In DNA form, the CDR3 reads TGTGCCAGCAGTTTTCGACAGGTCTTGGGGGCCAACGTCCTGACTTTC.

This chain links TRBV7-2 with TRBJ1-2; D unresolved. V gave up 1 base and J gave up 2 bases, with 11 bases separating them. Germline V CDR1 and CDR2: SGHTA, FQGNSA. The CDR3 totals 15 residues. The DNA of the CDR3 is TGTGCCAGCAGCTTAGATACATTTCCGAACTATGGCTACACCTTC. This encodes CASSLDTFPNYGYTF.

This clonotype showed up just a few times. The V gene is TRBV9, the J gene TRBJ2-3; 12 bases align to TRBD2. The CDR3 runs 17 residues. Trimming took 3 bases from V and 2 from J; bases not matched to a gene: 7. Per the germline V gene, CDR1 is SGDLS and CDR2 is YYNGEE. The CDR3 bases are TGTGCCAGCAGCGGGTGGGGGACTAGCGGGCCCACAGATACGCAGTATTTT. Protein: CASSGWGTSGPTDTQYF.

This clonotype was counted at least ten times. The rearrangement links TRBV20-1 to TRBJ1-2; D unresolved. Per the germline V gene, CDR1 is DFQATT and CDR2 is SNEGSKA (reference sequence). This CDR3 has 9 residues. The ends were cut back, 3 bases at V and 13 bases at J, with 9 bases in the middle. The CDR3 reads CSASSLVTF. CDR3 sequence (DNA): TGCAGTGCTAGCTCACTAGTCACCTTC.

This clonotype was counted only a few times. The V and J genes are TRBV28 and TRBJ2-7, with TRBD2 matching 10 bases. Looked up from germline, CDR1 is MDHEN and CDR2 is SYDVKM. V lost 4 bases, J lost 4 bases, and 4 bases stayed unmatched. This CDR3 has 14 residues. The CDR3 bases are TGTGCCAGCAGTTACGGACTAGCGGTATACGAGCAGTACTTC. This translates into CASSYGLAVYEQYF.

The chain joins TRBV7-2 to TRBJ2-7; the D call may be TRBD1 or TRBD2 (5 bases each). V was shortened by 4 bases and J by 0 bases, with 10 bases between the two germline ends. This CDR3 has 14 amino acids. Germline CDR1 reads SGHTA; CDR2 reads FQGNSA. CDR3 in amino acids: CASSSGTYSYEQYF. CDR3 nucleotides: TGTGCCAGCAGCTCAGGGACGTACTCCTACGAGCAGTACTTC.

This clonotype was observed a few times. The chain carries TRBV7-6 and TRBJ2-3; D unclear. Germline V gene data show CDR1 as SGHVS and CDR2 as FNYEAQ. V was cut by 5 bases and J by 0 bases, with 9 bases left in between. The CDR3 is 14 amino acids. The CDR3 coding sequence is TGTGCCAGCAGCGTAAAGACTAGCACAGATACGCAGTATTTT. Its translation: CASSVKTSTDTQYF.

This clonotype was seen many times. The V and J genes are TRBV12-3 or TRBV12-4 and TRBJ2-1, with 7 bases identical to TRBD2. CDR3 length equals 13 residues. The V gene end was trimmed by 5 bases and the J gene end by 11 bases; junction bases not matched to a gene: 9. CDR3 bases: TGTGCCAGCAGTGGGAGCGGGGCAGCCAAGCAGTTCTTC. It encodes CASSGSGAAKQFF.

This chain uses TRBV29-1 with TRBJ2-1; unclear D gene. Trimming shortened V by 7 bases and J by 5 bases, and 6 bases separated the two germline ends. Germline CDR1 SQVTM, CDR2 ANQGSEA. This CDR3 has 10 amino acids. This CDR3 is CSAMNNEQFF. The DNA for the CDR3 is TGCAGCGCCATGAACAATGAGCAGTTCTTC.

The chain is built from TRBV6-1 and TRBJ2-3; no firm D call. The CDR3 runs to 15 residues. Germline V gene data show CDR1 as MNHNS and CDR2 as SASEGT. V dropped 6 bases and J dropped 6 bases, with 19 bases sitting between them. CDR3 sequence: CASRLAASSQDTQYF. The CDR3 DNA reads as TGTGCCAGCAGGTTGGCGGCCAGTTCACAGGATACGCAGTATTTT.

The chain has TRBV30 and TRBJ2-7; the D is unclear. Germline assignment: CDR1 GTSNPN and CDR2 SVGIG (reference sequence). V was clipped by 3 bases and J by 4 bases, with 13 bases between them. CDR3 size: 13 residues. CDR3 residues: CAWRADLSYEQYF. DNA of the CDR3: TGTGCCTGGAGGGCCGATTTATCTTACGAGCAGTACTTC.

V usage is TRBV3-1 and J usage is TRBJ2-1; 11 positions match TRBD2. This CDR3 region has 15 residues. The germline CDR1 and CDR2 sequences are LGHDT and YNNKEL (reference sequence). J lost 8 bases, V lost 10 bases, and 13 bases had no gene match. The CDR3 coding sequence is TGTGCCACCTGCCTCCGTAGCGGGGGGGCCTATGAGCAGTTCTTC. Amino acids: CATCLRSGGAYEQFF.

This clonotype has just a few counts. The rearrangement uses TRBV20-1 and TRBJ1-1; D uncertain. CDR1 DFQATT and CDR2 SNEGSKA come from the germline V gene (reference sequence). This CDR3 is 11 amino acids long. V was pared by 3 bases and J by 6 bases, with 8 bases between. The CDR3 region has the DNA TGCAGTGCTAGGAACGGGCCTGAAGCTTTCTTT. It specifies CSARNGPEAFF.

There are many counts of this clonotype. The V and J genes are TRBV5-1 and TRBJ2-1; D ambiguous. Germline V gene data show CDR1 as SGHRS and CDR2 as YFSETQ. V lost 4 bases and J 5 bases, leaving 13 bases between the germline ends. The CDR3 has 14 amino acids. The CDR3 region has the DNA TGCGCCAGCAGCATAGGGAAATTGGACAATGAGCAGTTCTTC. It codes for CASSIGKLDNEQFF.

This clonotype has a handful of counts. The gene calls are TRBV7-3 and TRBJ2-2, with a possible D match to TRBD1 (7 bases). The CDR3 has 15 residues. V was cut by 4 bases and J by 9 bases, with 18 bases left in between. The V gene's germline CDR1 is SGHTA and CDR2 FQGTGA. Here the CDR3 reads CASSSPNRGGRELFF. The CDR3 DNA reads as TGTGCCAGCAGCTCCCCAAACAGGGGAGGTAGGGAGCTGTTTTTT.

This clonotype came up a few times. The chain has TRBV20-1 and TRBJ2-5; TRBD2 aligns across 15 bases. The CDR3 is 19 residues long. The V gene's germline CDR1 is DFQATT and CDR2 SNEGSKA (reference sequence). V shed 0 bases, J shed 6 bases, and the junction held 14 bases outside the gene matches. Here the CDR3 reads CSARDRGQGLAGGPQTQYF. In DNA, the CDR3 is TGCAGTGCTAGAGATAGAGGCCAGGGACTAGCGGGGGGACCACAGACCCAGTACTTC.

The V call is TRBV12-3 or TRBV12-4, the J call TRBJ2-3, with a tentative D call TRBD2 (6 bases). Trimming left V 8 bases short and J 7 bases short, with 19 bases between. The CDR3 contains 14 residues. DNA for the CDR3: TGTGCCAGCCTCGGGAGAGTCGTTGTAAATACGCAGTATTTT. Protein product: CASLGRVVVNTQYF.

The sample holds a few counts of this clonotype. The V call is TRBV30, the J call TRBJ2-7; D is unclear. Trimming cost V 2 bases and J 2 bases, with 4 bases left between them. The CDR3 spans 11 residues. The V gene's germline CDR1 is GTSNPN and CDR2 SVGIG (reference sequence). CDR3 DNA sequence: TGTGCCTGGAGTTCCGCCTACGAGCAGTACTTC. Translation gives CAWSSAYEQYF.

This clonotype was observed many times. This chain links TRBV12-3 or TRBV12-4 with TRBJ2-1, with 11 bases lining up with TRBD1. J gave up 3 bases and V 4 bases, and 2 bases lay outside the gene matches. The CDR3 spans 15 residues. CDR3 bases: TGTGCCAGCAGTTCCGGGACAGGGGGCTACAATGAGCAGTTCTTC. The encoded protein is CASSSGTGGYNEQFF.

In this sample, this clonotype turned up many times. The chain couples TRBV6-2 or TRBV6-3 to TRBJ2-1; the match to TRBD2 covers 9 bases. In germline, CDR1 is MNHEY, CDR2 SVGEGT. This CDR3 region has 12 residues. Losses at the gene ends were 4 bases for V and 12 bases for J; bases not matched to a gene: 4. CDR3 amino acids: CASSWREGRQFF. CDR3 nucleotides: TGTGCCAGCAGTTGGCGGGAGGGCCGGCAGTTCTTC.

This clonotype has a count of ten or more. CDR3 sequence reads: CASSPLEAGSHNSPLHF. The CDR3 coding sequence is TGTGCCAGCAGCCCTCTTGAGGCGGGGTCTCATAATTCACCCCTCCACTTT. V and J are TRBV12-3 or TRBV12-4 and TRBJ1-6; D unresolved. The CDR3 runs to 17 residues. The V and J ends lost 6 bases and 5 bases respectively, with 20 bases between them.

This clonotype was observed many times. This rearrangement joins TRBV12-3 or TRBV12-4 to TRBJ1-4; D is uncertain. This CDR3 region has 16 residues. V was clipped by 6 bases and J by 5 bases, with 19 bases between them. The CDR3 loop is CASRPTSASLNEKLFF. CDR3 in DNA: TGTGCCAGCAGACCCACCTCCGCTTCATTAAATGAAAAACTGTTTTTT.

The chain is built from TRBV20-1 and TRBJ2-2; 7 nucleotides align to TRBD2. V trimming: 0 bases; J trimming: 8 bases; junction bases outside the gene matches: 3. The CDR3 is 13 amino acids. Germline CDR1 and CDR2: DFQATT and SNEGSKA (reference sequence). CDR3 protein: CSARDLLAGELFF. The CDR3 nucleotides read TGCAGTGCTAGAGATCTACTAGCGGGGGAGCTGTTTTTT.

This clonotype was found many times. J is TRBJ1-5 and V is TRBV12-3 or TRBV12-4; tentatively, D is TRBD1 (5 bases). This CDR3 contains 15 residues. The germline V and J ends were trimmed by 2 bases and 1 base, with 9 bases remaining between them. The chain's CDR3 is CASSLSRESNQPQHF. The CDR3 nucleotides are TGTGCCAGCAGTTTAAGCAGGGAGAGCAATCAGCCCCAGCATTTT.